This entry concerns a single T cell receptor beta chain. In this sample, this clone turned up once. Its antigen is still unknown. No clone much larger than this one lies a single base away; base qualities are absent. Participants in the prospective study were aged about 18 to 90 years, lived in under 30 United States geographic areas, and enrolled through a virtual design. Cohort assignment in the prospective study relied on participant-reported clinical history from a screening survey and a study questionnaire. For ImmuneRACE Cohort 3, a participant was defined as recovered based on two consecutive negative NP/OP PCR tests, clearance by a healthcare professional, or resolution of symptoms. In the prospective study, mobile phlebotomists collected whole blood, serum and a nasopharyngeal or oropharyngeal swab from each participant. Additional blood draws and questionnaires over an approximately 2-month period could optionally be provided by prospective study participants. Before DNA extraction, prospective study blood samples were shipped either frozen or at room temperature.

This specimen comes from a study of blood T cell repertoires in COVID-19 (dated by TCRdb to about 2020). For the study in its entirety: Collaborator samples came from the United States, Italy and Spain and covered acute and convalescent phases of COVID-19. Deeply sampled blood TCRbeta repertoires from subjects exposed to, actively infected with, or recovered from COVID-19 were included in the dataset. Samples came from the ongoing ImmuneRACE study (first 160 participants) plus 1,254 subjects from 6 global collaborators. The sample metadata nearly always contained a de-identified subject ID, COVID-19 status, age in years and sex. The repertoires were made available in a free public database intended to serve as a resource for research on the immune response to SARS-CoV-2. The material from the prospective study consisted of cDNA or gDNA derived from T cells, B-cell-depleted T cells, or PBMCs. Where available, HLA class I and class II types were obtained from metadata supplied by the sample provider rather than from assay-based typing. Results and caveats for the whole study, not just this receptor: Clinical and demographic metadata were provided uncurated, with the amount varying by source and participant.

The immunoSEQ Assay, a bias-controlled multiplex PCR, was used to amplify TCRbeta CDR3 regions from genomic DNA. The authors' analysis ran thus. The number of nucleated cells in each sample was estimated from the amplification of reference gene primers within the assay. To quantify the absolute abundance of each unique TCRbeta CDR3 rearrangement, sequence reads were collapsed and filtered. For each sample, productive Simpson clonality was calculated as the square root of Simpson's diversity index across productive rearrangements. Entries here come from immuneACCESS through TCRdb and include only in-frame sequences with V and J called. Some clones fail to appear in such tables; in the studies checked, an unresolved V gene covers under half of the shortfall, and the cause of the remainder is unknown. Clone size and V and J calls were adopted from that table, with D and trimming inferred from the DNA. The table for this sample lists hundreds of thousands of clones; 75% to 90% of them were counted only once. The ten largest clones represent 0.9% to 1.2% of the sample.

Including cysteine and phenylalanine, the CDR3 has 15 amino acids. The sequence is cut down to CDR3 DNA, 45 bases in frame from base 1. The V and J ends are trimmed by 2 bases and 4 bases, leaving 14 bases between them. CDR1 LGHNA and CDR2 YNFKEQ are derived from the germline V gene. The chain employs TRBV4-2 and TRBJ1-1; the D gene cannot be named for sure. Source material: PBMCs or T cells enriched from blood (not recorded which). This receptor was obtained from a man under 40 who had recovered from COVID-19. The DNA reads as follows: TGTGCCAGCAGCCAAATACTTCCCCGGAGCACTGAAGCTTTCTTT. It encodes CASSQILPRSTEAFF.